This T cell receptor beta chain comes out of a study of blood T cell repertoires in COVID-19. Measured with immunoSEQ multiplex PCR; TCRdb has only the in-frame clones, and not every one. This table has roughly 95,000 clones, about 80% appearing once. The V and J ends lost 5 bases and 5 bases respectively, with 24 bases between them. The V gene's germline CDR1 is MDHEN and CDR2 SYDVKM. This CDR3 has 17 amino acids. This clone was recorded a few times. This sequence was found in a man aged 60-69 years with acute or convalescent COVID-19. The sequencing sample was made of peripheral blood. The chain couples TRBV28 to TRBJ1-1; tentative D call: TRBD1 (5 bases). In DNA, the CDR3 is TGTGCCAGCAGTCCACCGTACGGGGGGAGGAAGGGGACTGAAGCTTTCTTT. It translates to CASSPPYGGRKGTEAFF.